The clone carrying this TCR beta chain is medium-sized within its sample. As yet, its antigen is unknown. Germline CDR1 and CDR2: MNHNS and SASEGT. CDR3 size: 13 residues. V lost 2 bases and J 6 bases, leaving 9 bases between the germline ends. Data came from immunoSEQ multiplex PCR; TCRdb stores just in-frame clones and leaves some out. The table has several thousand clones, about 36% seen once. This record belongs to a study of siplizumab effects on memory and regulatory T cells. Findings of the study overall: Controls showed an average of about 27% Treg-derived mappable alloreactive CD4+ clones, while siplizumab showed 55% to 80%.

Researchers maintained the mixed lymphocyte reaction cells in coculture at 37°C for five to six days. V is TRBV6-1 and J is TRBJ2-3; no reliable D call. This receptor was taken from a human donor in good health; the cells came from an allogeneic mixed lymphocyte reaction. Sequencing input: CFSE-low (dividing) CD8+ T cells sorted from an allogeneic mixed lymphocyte reaction. The CDR3 DNA follows: TGTGCCAGCAGTGAACGGTGGTGGGATACGCAGTATTTT. It codes for CASSERWWDTQYF.